Listed below are T cell receptor beta chains from one sample, sequenced in a study of blood T cell repertoires in COVID-19. Libraries were prepared by immunoSEQ multiplex PCR; TCRdb keeps only in-frame clonotypes and omits some of them. The sample consists of 18,000 or so clones, just over 90% of them appearing once. The sample comprised peripheral blood. Receptor source: a woman between 45 and 65 years old with active COVID-19. Each CDR3 is given with its conserved first and last residue. A D gene is named only where the DNA matches it firmly. Clone sizes are given selectively: once, few, many, or a class where the clone is expanded.

-,TRBJ2-3,TRBV6-5,-,TGTGCCAGCCTGACTTGGGGCACAGATACGCAGTATTTT,CASLTWGTDTQYF
-,TRBJ2-7,TRBV24-1,TRBD2,TGTGCCACCCTGGGACTAGCGGGAGCCTCCTACGAGCAGTACTTC,CATLGLAGASYEQYF
-,TRBJ2-6,TRBV5-5,-,TGTGCCAGCAGCTCGGGACTGACCTCTGGGGCCAACGTCCTGACTTTC,CASSSGLTSGANVLTF
-,TRBJ2-7,TRBV15,TRBD2,TGTGCCACCAGCAGAAGGGGACTAGCGGGAACCTACGAGCAGTACTTC,CATSRRGLAGTYEQYF
-,TRBJ1-1,TRBV27,-,TGTGCCAGCGCGGGAGGTAAGAACACTGAAGCTTTCTTT,CASAGGKNTEAFF
-,TRBJ1-1,TRBV4-1,TRBD1,TGCGCCAGCAGCCAATTCCAGGGGGCAGATGAAGCTTTCTTT,CASSQFQGADEAFF
-,TRBJ2-5,TRBV7-8,TRBD2,TGTGCCAGCAGCCCTACCCTAGCGGTCCAAGAGACCCAGTACTTC,CASSPTLAVQETQYF
-,TRBJ2-5,TRBV18,-,TGTGCCAGCTCACCCGAAGAGACCCAGTACTTC,CASSPEETQYF
few,TRBJ1-4,TRBV19,-,TGTGCCAGTATCCGGCAGAGAGGTAATGAAAAACTGTTTTTT,CASIRQRGNEKLFF
-,TRBJ1-5,TRBV7-8,-,TGTGCCAGCAGCCCCAGACAGGCCCATCAGCCCCAGCATTTT,CASSPRQAHQPQHF
-,TRBJ2-7,TRBV3-1/TRBV3-2,-,TGTGCCAGCAGTATGTCTTCCTCCTACGAGCAGTACTTC,CASSMSSSYEQYF
-,TRBJ1-4,TRBV28,-,TGTGCCAGCAGTTTATGGGCACAGGGTGAAAAACTGTTTTTT,CASSLWAQGEKLFF
-,TRBJ2-7,TRBV19,TRBD1,TGTGCCAGTAGTGCGACAGGGGGCGGTTACGAGCAGTACTTC,CASSATGGGYEQYF
-,TRBJ2-5,TRBV5-1,-,TGCGCCAGCAGCCAGGAAGCTCAAGAGACCCAGTACTTC,CASSQEAQETQYF
-,TRBJ1-1,TRBV6-5,-,TGTGCCAGCAGCTTTTCTTGGACATCCACTGAAGCTTTCTTT,CASSFSWTSTEAFF
-,TRBJ1-1,TRBV7-2,-,TGTGCCAGCAGTCGACGGGTTGAAGCTTTCTTT,CASSRRVEAFF
-,TRBJ1-2,TRBV30,-,TGTGCCTGGAGTGTACGCAGGAGGTCTAACTATGGCTACACCTTC,CAWSVRRRSNYGYTF
-,TRBJ1-4,TRBV27,-,TGTGCCAGCAGTGGCGGGAGTCGGAATGAAAAACTGTTTTTT,CASSGGSRNEKLFF
once,TRBJ2-1,TRBV7-9,-,TGTGCCAGTAATCTAGCTCTACACAATGAGCAGTTCTTC,CASNLALHNEQFF
-,TRBJ1-1,TRBV27,TRBD1,TGTGCCAGCAGTCCCCGACAGGGTAGCACTGAAGCTTTCTTT,CASSPRQGSTEAFF
-,TRBJ1-5,TRBV19,-,TGTGCCAGTAGGGCGGTAGGAGGCAATCAGCCCCAGCATTTT,CASRAVGGNQPQHF
-,TRBJ2-3,TRBV6-5,TRBD2,TGTGCCAGCAGTTACTCGAGGCTAGCGGGCAGAGATACGCAGTATTTT,CASSYSRLAGRDTQYF
-,TRBJ2-7,TRBV6-5,TRBD2,TGTGCCAGCTCGGGTGTGGCCCGGGGGGCCTACGAGCAGTACTTC,CASSGVARGAYEQYF
-,TRBJ2-2,TRBV6-5,-,TGTGCCAGCAGCTGGACAGCGAACACCGGGGAGCTGTTTTTT,CASSWTANTGELFF
-,TRBJ2-5,TRBV7-3,-,TGTGCCAGCAGCTTGCGAATGAGGGAGACCCAGTACTTC,CASSLRMRETQYF
-,TRBJ2-7,TRBV28,-,TGTGCCAGCAGTTTAGGTCAGGCTAGCCACGAGCAGTACTTC,CASSLGQASHEQYF
-,TRBJ2-7,TRBV9,TRBD1,TGTGCCAGCAGCCCCTGGACAGGGGACGAGCAGTACTTC,CASSPWTGDEQYF
-,TRBJ2-2,TRBV5-1,TRBD2,TGCGCCAGCAGCGTTACCCGACTAGCGGGAGTGGGCGGGGAGCTGTTTTTT,CASSVTRLAGVGGELFF
once,TRBJ1-1,TRBV27,-,TGTGCCAGCAGCCCTCGGGCGGGCGCTGAAGCTTTCTTT,CASSPRAGAEAFF
few,TRBJ1-2,TRBV5-1,-,TGCGCCAGCAGAGTTGGACAGACTACTAACTATGGCTACACCTTC,CASRVGQTTNYGYTF
-,TRBJ2-2,TRBV5-1,-,TGCGCCAGCAGCCCAGTCACAGGGAACACCGGGGAGCTGTTTTTT,CASSPVTGNTGELFF
-,TRBJ2-7,TRBV5-1,-,TGCGCCAGCAGCTTGAATCACGCAGGGCAAGAGCAGTACTTC,CASSLNHAGQEQYF
-,TRBJ1-4,TRBV21-1,-,TGTGCCAGCAGCAAGGGCGGCGGGAGACGACTGTTTTTT,CASSKGGGRRLFF
-,TRBJ1-2,TRBV30,-,TGTGCCTGGAGTCCCCGCCAGGGCAGCTATGGCTACACCTTC,CAWSPRQGSYGYTF
-,TRBJ2-1,TRBV9,-,TGTGCCAGCAGCGTTCGAGGATATGAGCAGTTCTTC,CASSVRGYEQFF
-,TRBJ2-1,TRBV7-3,TRBD2,TGTGCCAGCAGCTTAATTCATGCAGCGGGAAATGAGCAGTTCTTC,CASSLIHAAGNEQFF
-,TRBJ2-1,TRBV15,-,TGTGCCACCAGCAGACAGGGGTTAAGGGACAATGAGCAGTTCTTC,CATSRQGLRDNEQFF
-,TRBJ2-1,TRBV9,-,TGTGCCAGCAGCGTAGAGAGTGAGCAGTTCTTC,CASSVESEQFF
-,TRBJ2-7,TRBV7-3,TRBD2,TGTGCCAGCAGCCCGACTAGCGACTCCTGGGAGCAGTACTTC,CASSPTSDSWEQYF
-,TRBJ2-5,TRBV9,TRBD2,TGTGCCAGCAGCGAGAATCCGGGACTAGCGAGAGAGACCCAGTACTTC,CASSENPGLARETQYF
-,TRBJ2-7,TRBV19,-,TGTGCCAGTAGTATGACACTAGCAAGGAACCACGAGCAGTACTTC,CASSMTLARNHEQYF
-,TRBJ1-3,TRBV9,-,TGTGCCAGCAGCCCGCGATATTCACGTGGAAACACCATATATTTT,CASSPRYSRGNTIYF
-,TRBJ2-1,TRBV10-3,-,TGTGCCAGCTCTAGAGAAATCAATGAGCAGTTCTTC,CASSREINEQFF
-,TRBJ2-5,TRBV10-1,-,TGCGCCAGCAGTTTGGCCACCGGGGAGACCCAGTACTTC,CASSLATGETQYF
-,TRBJ2-7,TRBV4-1,TRBD1,TGCGCCAGCAGCGCACCGGGACAGTCCTACGAGCAGTACTTC,CASSAPGQSYEQYF
-,TRBJ2-1,TRBV2,TRBD1,TGTGCCAGCGGAAGACAGGGGCCAAGCTACAATGAGCAGTTCTTC,CASGRQGPSYNEQFF